One sample yielded the 2 T cell receptor beta chains listed below, sequenced in a study of tumor-infiltrating lymphocytes in primary liver carcinoma. Joint extraction of RNA and DNA used about 17-31 mg of bulk tissue that was unsorted. Total RNA amounting to around 540 ng was the source from which TCR beta cDNA was made with a constant-region primer. ARM-PCR was slightly modified, and three nested multiplex PCR rounds with it gave rise to the TCR beta libraries. For around 10 cycles apiece, the opening two PCR rounds ran with TRBV1-TRBV30 forward primers and a C-beta reverse primer. TCRdb itself ran the multiplex PCR reads through MiXCR, one entry per CDR3 protein. Among 85,000 to 100,000 distinct CDR3 sequences listed, around 70% were seen once. Sequencing used tumor-adjacent normal liver tissue. These receptors were obtained from a man aged 40-49 years with primary liver carcinoma and hepatitis B virus infection.

The chain couples TRBV6-4 to TRBJ2-1, with 7 bases aligning to TRBD2. This CDR3 is 13 amino acids long. V shed 0 bases and J 15 bases; nucleotides not matched to a gene: 8. Germline loops: CDR1 MRHNA, CDR2 SNTAGT. The CDR3 region has the DNA TGTGCCAGCAGTGACTCGAGGAGCGGGATTACGTTCTTC. Its protein is CASSDSRSGITFF.

This clonotype was detected only once. Without the conserved terminal phenylalanine or tryptophan, this CDR3 likely stems from a read error. The rearrangement uses TRBV11-2 and TRBJ2-2; either TRBD1 or TRBD2 may supply D (5 bases each). Germline-derived CDR1 and CDR2 are SGHAT and FQNNGV. There are 15 residues in the CDR3. This CDR3 reads CAISSVRGKAGELFY. The CDR3 bases are TGTGCCATCAGCTCCGTGAGGGGCAAAGCCGGGGAGCTGTTTTAT.